This TCR beta chain emerged from a study of blood T cell repertoires in COVID-19. Study-wide context: Specimens from acute and convalescent COVID-19 originated in the United States, Italy and Spain. The cDNA or gDNA used as material had been derived from T cells, B-cell-depleted T cells, or PBMCs.

Per the original data handling: Amplification from reference gene primers served as the basis for estimated nucleated cell counts. Method: immunoSEQ multiplex PCR; TCRdb's copy keeps in-frame clones and lacks some. The V and J calls and clone size were taken over from that table, and D and trimming were inferred from the DNA. The sample carries roughly 63,000 clones, 80% to 90% recorded once. This clone was counted a single time. The CDR3 consists of 16 residues. In germline, CDR1 is SGDLS, CDR2 YYNGEE. V was shortened by 2 bases and J by 0 bases, with 12 bases between the two germline ends. Sequenced input: peripheral blood. The chain employs TRBV9 and TRBJ2-1, with D possibly matching TRBD2 (6 bases). This sequence originates from a man aged 50-59 years with active COVID-19. Here the CDR3 reads CASSVGGGVSYNEQFF. CDR3 nucleotide sequence: TGTGCCAGCAGCGTGGGGGGTGGCGTCTCCTACAATGAGCAGTTCTTC.